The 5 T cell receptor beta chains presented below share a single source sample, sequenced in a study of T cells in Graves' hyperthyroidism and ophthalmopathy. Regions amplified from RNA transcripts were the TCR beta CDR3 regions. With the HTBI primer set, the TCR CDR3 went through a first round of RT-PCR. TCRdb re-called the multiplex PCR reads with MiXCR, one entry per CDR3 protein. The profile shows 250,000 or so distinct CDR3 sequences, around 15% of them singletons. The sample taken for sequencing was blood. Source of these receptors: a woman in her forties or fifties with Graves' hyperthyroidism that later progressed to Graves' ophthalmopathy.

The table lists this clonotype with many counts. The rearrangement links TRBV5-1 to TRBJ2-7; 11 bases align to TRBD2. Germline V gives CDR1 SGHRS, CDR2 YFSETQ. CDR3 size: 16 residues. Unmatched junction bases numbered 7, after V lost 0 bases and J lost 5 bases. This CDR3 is CASSLARTSGSHEQYF. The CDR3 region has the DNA TGCGCCAGCAGCTTGGCCCGTACTAGCGGGAGCCACGAGCAGTACTTC.

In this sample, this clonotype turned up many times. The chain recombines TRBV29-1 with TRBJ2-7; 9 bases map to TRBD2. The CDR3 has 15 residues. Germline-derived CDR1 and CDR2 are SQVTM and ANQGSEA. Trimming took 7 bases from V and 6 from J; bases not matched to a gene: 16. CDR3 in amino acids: CSARGSGRTPVEQYF. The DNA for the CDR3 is TGCAGCGCCAGAGGTAGCGGGAGAACCCCCGTCGAGCAGTACTTC.

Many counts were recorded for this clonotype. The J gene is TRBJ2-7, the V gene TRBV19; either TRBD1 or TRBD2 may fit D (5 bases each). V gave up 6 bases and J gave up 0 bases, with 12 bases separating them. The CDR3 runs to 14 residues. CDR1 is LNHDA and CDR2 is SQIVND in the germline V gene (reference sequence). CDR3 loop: CASRFGTASYEQYF. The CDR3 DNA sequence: TGTGCCAGTAGGTTCGGGACCGCCTCCTACGAGCAGTACTTC.

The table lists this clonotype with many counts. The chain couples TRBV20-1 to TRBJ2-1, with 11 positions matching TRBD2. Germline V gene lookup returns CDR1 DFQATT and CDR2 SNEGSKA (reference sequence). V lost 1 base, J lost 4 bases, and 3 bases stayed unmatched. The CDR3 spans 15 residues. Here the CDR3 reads CSARVLAGGYNEQFF. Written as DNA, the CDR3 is TGCAGTGCTAGAGTCTTAGCGGGAGGGTACAATGAGCAGTTCTTC.

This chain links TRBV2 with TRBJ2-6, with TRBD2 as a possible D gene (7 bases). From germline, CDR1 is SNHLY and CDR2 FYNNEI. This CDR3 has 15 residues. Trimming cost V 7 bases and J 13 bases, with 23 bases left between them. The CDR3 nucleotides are TGTGCCAGCACCCGATACGTGACAGGCGGGGGTGTCCTGACTTTC. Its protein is CASTRYVTGGGVLTF.